What follows describes a single T cell receptor (beta chain). No antigen is known for it. No quality values exist for individual bases; no much larger clone is one base distant. The donors were healthy, HIV-negative adults with no recently reported acute infections or vaccinations. Every donor was a Caucasian adult living in Nashville, Tennessee, USA. Magnetic negative selection was used to enrich CD4+ T cells, after which naive cells were positively selected on CD45RA and the negative fraction became the memory subset. Blood was collected by leukapheresis, and PBMCs were isolated by Ficoll-Histopaque density gradient centrifugation and then cryopreserved in liquid nitrogen vapor phase. Analytical flow cytometry was used to check the purity and quantity of each magnetically sorted T cell population. Genomic DNA was isolated from every sorted fraction and measured by UV absorbance on a Nanodrop 2000c.

The junction carries 15 bases between V and J, which are trimmed by 3 bases and 12 bases respectively. From cysteine to phenylalanine, the CDR3 is 13 amino acids long. The DNA shown is the 39-base CDR3, in frame from base 1. For CDR1 and CDR2, the germline V gene (reference sequence) lists GTSNPN and SVGIG. The sample originates from a study of shared clonotypes between healthy human individuals (TCRdb year 2020). Study-wide context: The cohort comprised two women and a few men aged 18 to 49 years. Per donor, leukapheresis produced somewhere between about 0.85 and 9.5 billion PBMCs. To increase sequencing depth and limit assay-specific biases, different laboratories used diverse techniques to prepare libraries and sequence TCR repertoires. To estimate repertoire size and how much clonotype sharing occurs between individuals, the study deeply sequenced the blood TCR repertoires of several healthy adults. For each donor, CD4 naive and CD4 memory were each run on three plates, CD8 naive on two plates, and CD8 memory on one plate. Paper-wide results and their limitations: Sharing across four donors was observed for around 5% of naive CD4, under 4% of naive CD8, 2.3% of memory CD4, and around 0.42% of memory CD8 clonotypes. Even with the large sequencing depth, rarefaction of the sorted-subset datasets indicated that sequencing was incomplete. Pairwise subsampling led to the expectation that sequencing depth would affect the degree of clonotype sharing among donors. Estimated clonotype richness was generally larger for naive than for memory subsets. Higher generation probabilities were observed for clonotypes shared by all four sorted-subset donors than for non-shared clonotypes. Sampling was limited to blood, and TCR repertoires in tissue likely differ from TCR repertoires in blood. Because the study included only a small number of donors, the genetic and exposure-history diversity represented was limited.

Using the deep immunoSEQ assay, multiplex PCR amplified TCR CDR3 regions from genomic DNA. Genomic DNA extracted from each cell subset was distributed evenly over all wells of several immunoSEQ 96-well plates, and each plate served as one replicate. For sorted subsets, 150 to 200 ng genomic DNA, equal to approximately 30,000 T cell genomes, was loaded into each replicate PCR. Purified libraries were quantified with a Qubit 3.0 fluorometer, sized on a Bioanalyzer 2100, and re-quantified with the KAPA Library Quantification kit. Every immunoSEQ 96-well plate was sequenced on a dedicated single-read 150-cycle Illumina NextSeq 550 flow cell. Turning to the authors' computational methods: Because the immunoSEQ output held only junctional sequences and lacked quality scores, the filtering could not match the filtering applied to full-length reads. Sequences were annotated with PyIR, a Python wrapper for IgBLAST v1.9, and V/J genes and CDR3 were assigned using IMGT germline references. Reads were removed for weak V/J assignments (E-value above 1e-6), missing CDR3, stop codons, out-of-frame junctions, or ambiguous translated residues. V3J clonotypes were defined as sequences sharing an identical inferred V gene, J gene, and CDR3 amino acid sequence. Percentage overlap between repertoires was computed as shared unique clonotypes divided by the size of the smaller repertoire. Richness of each repertoire was evaluated using RTK rarefaction, the Chao1 estimator, and Recon v2.1 estimates of unobserved clonotypes. OLGA was used to compute generation probabilities for all TCRbeta clonotypes that the gDNA method yielded from a handful of donors. TCRdb took over this immuneACCESS table, retaining in-frame rearrangements with V and J assigned. Such tables are incomplete; in checked studies, under half of the missing clones stem from an unresolved V gene, and the remainder is unexplained. V, J and clone size are those of that table, while D and trimming were read from the DNA. The sample has 850,000 to 1,200,000 clones on record, about 77% of them singletons. About 1.5% of the sample goes to the ten largest clones.

The V and J genes are TRBV30 and TRBJ1-6, with the D segment identity uncertain. The TCR originated in a man aged 18 to 30 in good health. Sample: memory CD4+ T cells sorted from blood. The cell subset or site label on this specimen signifies: CD45RA-negative fraction. CDR3 loop: CAWSSDLTLPLHF. Here is the DNA: TGTGCCTGGAGCTCGGATCTGACGTTACCCCTCCACTTT.